These 20 T cell receptor beta chains share one sample of origin, sequenced in a study of blood T cell repertoires in COVID-19. Sequencing used immunoSEQ multiplex PCR; TCRdb keeps in-frame clones, though not all of them. The sample gives 120,000 to 150,000 clones, roughly 85% of which show up once; under 3% is in the top ten. Sequencing used peripheral blood. All receptors derive from a man in his fifties with acute or convalescent COVID-19.

The chain joins TRBV19 to TRBJ1-2, with 10 bases aligning to TRBD1. The J segment lost 6 bases and the V segment lost 4 bases, leaving 8 bases of the junction unmatched. This CDR3 has 15 residues. Germline V lookup: CDR1 LNHDA, CDR2 SQIVND (reference sequence). For the CDR3, the DNA is TGTGCCAGTAGTAATCAAGGACAGGGGGGAGATGGCTACACCTTC. As protein: CASSNQGQGGDGYTF.

The chain carries TRBV9 and TRBJ1-2; D is undetermined. Germline V gives CDR1 SGDLS, CDR2 YYNGEE. V was trimmed by 0 bases and J by 3 bases, leaving 21 bases between them. The CDR3 contains 18 residues. The chain's CDR3 is CASSVGERVQATHYGYTF. DNA of the CDR3: TGTGCCAGCAGCGTAGGGGAGCGGGTCCAGGCCACCCACTATGGCTACACCTTC.

J is TRBJ2-5 and V is TRBV19; TRBD1 agrees at 8 bases. Per the germline V gene, CDR1 is LNHDA and CDR2 is SQIVND (reference sequence). The ends lost 6 bases at V and 5 bases at J; junction bases unmatched: 8. This CDR3 comprises 14 residues. The CDR3 DNA reads as TGTGCCAGTAGCGAACAGGGGGACACGGAGACCCAGTACTTC. It codes for CASSEQGDTETQYF.

This chain links TRBV7-9 with TRBJ2-7, with 8 positions matching TRBD1. The junction had 6 bases not matched to a gene; V was cut back by 4 bases and J by 1 base. The germline V gene has CDR1 SEHNR and CDR2 FQNEAQ (reference sequence). This CDR3 is built from 15 residues. The CDR3 sequence: CASSSKRQGSYEQYF. CDR3 DNA sequence: TGTGCCAGCAGCTCTAAAAGACAGGGGTCCTACGAGCAGTACTTC.

The chain uses TRBV27 and TRBJ1-1; D is unresolved. V lost 3 bases, J lost 6 bases, and 14 bases lay in between. Germline loops: CDR1 MNHEY, CDR2 SMNVEV (reference sequence). CDR3 size: 14 residues. CDR3 sequence reads: CASSLQRVNAEAFF. DNA for the CDR3: TGTGCCAGCAGTTTGCAACGGGTTAACGCTGAAGCTTTCTTT.

The chain joins TRBV12-5 to TRBJ1-1; D is ambiguous. CDR3 length: 14 residues. The V gene lost 4 bases and the J gene lost 5 bases, with 14 bases spanning the gap. Germline V gene sequence: CDR1 LGHNT, CDR2 FRNRAP. In DNA, the CDR3 is TGTGCTAGTGGTTCCCTTCCCGGGGAGACTGAAGCTTTCTTT. It is translated as CASGSLPGETEAFF.

The chain has TRBV19 and TRBJ2-1; 7 nucleotides agree with TRBD1. The CDR3 totals 12 residues. Germline-derived CDR1 and CDR2 are LNHDA and SQIVND (reference sequence). The V segment lost 10 bases and the J segment 7 bases; nucleotides outside the gene matches: 7. In nucleotides, the CDR3 is TGTGCCACCGACTCAGGGGGTAATGAGCAGTTCTTC. Translating it yields CATDSGGNEQFF.

The J gene is TRBJ2-2, the V gene TRBV2; D might be TRBD1 (5 bases). V lost 6 bases and J lost 7, with 12 bases in between. The CDR3 extends over 13 amino acids. CDR1 SNHLY and CDR2 FYNNEI come from the germline V gene. CDR3 nucleotides: TGTGCCAGCAGCGCTCGGACATACGGGGAGCTGTTTTTT. Translation gives CASSARTYGELFF.

This sequence joins TRBV19 and TRBJ1-1, with D uncertain. The germline V gene encodes CDR1 LNHDA and CDR2 SQIVND (reference sequence). The CDR3 contains 13 residues. V shed 1 base and J shed 3 bases, with 6 bases lying between them. CDR3 coding DNA: TGTGCCAGTAGTATAGGGACTTACACTGAAGCTTTCTTT. Translated, it gives CASSIGTYTEAFF.

The chain is built from TRBV6-5 and TRBJ2-5, with D perhaps matching TRBD2 (6 bases). V was cut by 6 bases and J by 5 bases, with 13 bases left in between. This CDR3 spans 13 amino acids. Germline CDR1 and CDR2: MNHEY and SVGAGI. The CDR3 sequence: CASSRTKPETQYF. The CDR3 DNA reads as TGTGCCAGCAGCAGGACTAAGCCGGAGACCCAGTACTTC.

This chain joins TRBV5-4 and TRBJ1-3; 8 bases match TRBD1. V was pared by 1 base and J by 4 bases, with 4 bases of the junction left unmatched. The germline gives CDR1 SGHNT, CDR2 YYREEE (reference sequence). This CDR3 comprises 15 residues. The CDR3 sequence is CASSLRQGSGNTIYF. The CDR3 DNA reads TGTGCCAGCAGCTTGCGACAGGGGTCAGGAAACACCATATATTTT.

This sequence joins TRBV7-9 and TRBJ1-2, with D possibly matching TRBD1 (5 bases). This CDR3 spans 15 amino acids. Per germline, CDR1 SEHNR and CDR2 FQNEAQ (reference sequence). Trimming pared 1 base from V and 7 bases from J, leaving 16 bases between. As DNA, the CDR3 is TGTGCCAGCAGCTTAGGGGAAGGGGCCCGGGCTGGCTACACCTTC. The encoded protein is CASSLGEGARAGYTF.

V is TRBV19 and J is TRBJ1-1; perhaps TRBD1 as D (5 bases). Between the trimmed V and J ends, which lost 9 bases and 6 bases, there was a span of 14 bases. The length of the CDR3 is 12 residues. Germline loops: CDR1 LNHDA, CDR2 SQIVND (reference sequence). CDR3: CASFGGVPEAFF. CDR3 DNA sequence: TGTGCCAGCTTCGGGGGGGTGCCTGAAGCTTTCTTT.

The chain couples TRBV11-3 to TRBJ1-2, with unresolved D. The length of the CDR3 is 14 residues. V lost 4 bases and J 8 bases, leaving 17 bases between the germline ends. Germline loops: CDR1 SGHNT, CDR2 YENEEA. The chain's CDR3 is CASSSTPGSQGYTF. The CDR3 region has the DNA TGTGCCAGCAGCTCAACTCCGGGAAGTCAGGGCTACACCTTC.

V usage is TRBV5-1 and J usage is TRBJ1-2, with D unclear. The CDR3 has 16 amino acids. V lost 4 bases, J lost 4 bases, and 20 bases lay in between. Germline-derived CDR1 and CDR2 are SGHRS and YFSETQ. The CDR3 coding sequence is TGCGCCAGCAGCCTGGGCCACAAAACCCCAGGCTATGGCTACACCTTC. Protein product: CASSLGHKTPGYGYTF.

Details on this clone: It is likely a read error, because the conserved phenylalanine at the end of the CDR3 is missing. The DNA is omitted, as the CDR3 cannot be located on it reliably, and the CDR3 follows TCRdb's listing. CDR3 sequence reads: CASSLTSIGIRDRALD. The chain employs TRBV7-6 and TRBJ2-7; the table's D call TRBD1 went unverified against the DNA. Per the germline V gene, CDR1 is SGHVS and CDR2 is FNYEAQ. From its first to its last residue, the CDR3 has 16 amino acids.

The V gene is TRBV5-1, the J gene TRBJ2-7; the D gene is possibly TRBD2 (6 bases). There are 13 residues in the CDR3. Germline CDR1 SGHRS, CDR2 YFSETQ. Deletions cut 2 bases from V and 2 bases from J, with 8 bases between. The CDR3 coding sequence is TGCGCCAGCAGCTTTAGCGGCGCCTACGAGCAGTACTTC. It encodes CASSFSGAYEQYF.

V and J are TRBV11-3 and TRBJ2-7, with 8 bases lining up with TRBD2. V gave up 2 bases and J gave up 5 bases; unmatched junction bases: 11. Germline V lookup: CDR1 SGHNT, CDR2 YENEEA. The CDR3 runs 16 residues. CDR3 amino acids: CASSLRGRGREDEQYF. For the CDR3, the DNA is TGTGCCAGCAGCTTACGGGGGCGCGGGCGGGAGGACGAGCAGTACTTC.

This chain uses TRBV6-5 with TRBJ2-1, with 8 nucleotides matching TRBD2. This CDR3 is built from 16 residues. Unmatched junction bases numbered 3, after V lost 2 bases and J lost 0 bases. The germline CDR1 and CDR2 sequences are MNHEY and SVGAGI. The chain's CDR3 is CASSYQLAVSYNEQFF. CDR3 bases: TGTGCCAGCAGTTACCAACTAGCGGTCTCCTACAATGAGCAGTTCTTC.

The chain joins TRBV6-5 to TRBJ1-2; D is perhaps TRBD1 (6 bases). Deletions cut 2 bases from V and 3 bases from J, with 10 bases between. The CDR3 spans 14 residues. Per germline, CDR1 MNHEY and CDR2 SVGAGI. CDR3 in amino acids: CASSYLTGYYGYTF. CDR3 sequence (DNA): TGTGCCAGCAGTTACCTCACAGGGTACTATGGCTACACCTTC.